Included here is one T cell receptor beta chain sequence, with context. Its antigen is as yet unknown. This sample is part of a study of cytomegalovirus exposure and HLA in healthy donors. The study's findings and limits: Most CMV-associated TCR beta chains appeared HLA-restricted in a later analysis.

The PCR was carried out with 60 Vbeta primers and 13 Jbeta primers. The method was immunoSEQ multiplex PCR; TCRdb's version includes in-frame clones alone and lacks a portion of them. Here the sample spans about 160,000 clones, about 75% being singletons. Germline lookup yields CDR1 LGHNA and CDR2 YSLEER. V shed 0 bases and J 10 bases; nucleotides not matched to a gene: 4. The CDR3 extends over 15 amino acids. The specimen sequenced was PBMCs. V gene TRBV4-3 combines with J gene TRBJ1-6; 9 bases are shared with TRBD1. The sequence came from a woman aged 45-60 years in good health and CMV-seropositive. The CDR3 DNA reads TGCGCCAGCAGCCAAGATCGGACAGGGGTATCACCCCTCCACTTT. It yields the protein CASSQDRTGVSPLHF.